This T cell receptor (beta chain) was identified during a study of blood T cell repertoires in COVID-19. Study background: The United States, Italy and Spain supplied acute and convalescent COVID-19 samples. Sources were T cells, B-cell-depleted T cells, or PBMCs; the material itself was cDNA or gDNA.

The V gene lost 11 bases and the J gene lost 10 bases, with 23 bases spanning the gap. The CDR3 is made up of 13 amino acids. Germline CDR1 is MNHEY and CDR2 is SVGAGI. Method: immunoSEQ multiplex PCR; TCRdb's copy keeps in-frame clones and lacks some. The repertoire holds 180,000 or so clones, with about 88% as singletons. This clone was seen only a few times. The receptor comes from a man aged 18 to 30 with active or convalescent COVID-19. V and J are TRBV6-5 and TRBJ1-1; a possible D gene is TRBD1 (6 bases). Sequencing input: peripheral blood. CDR3 in amino acids: CAGAGDISSAAFF. CDR3 DNA: TGTGCCGGAGCAGGGGATATTTCAAGTGCAGCTTTCTTT.